Shown below are 2 T cell receptor beta chains from a single sample sequenced in a study of blood T cell repertoires in COVID-19. Generated by immunoSEQ multiplex PCR, the TCRdb table keeps only in-frame clones and is missing some. This table has under 250,000 clones, under 90% appearing once. The sequencing sample was made of PBMCs or T cells enriched from blood (not recorded which). The receptors originated from a woman aged 40 to 55 who had been exposed to COVID-19.

V is TRBV7-2 and J is TRBJ2-1; a weak D match, TRBD2 (7 bases). Germline CDR1 SGHTA, CDR2 FQGNSA. Between the trimmed V and J ends, which lost 5 bases and 5 bases, there was a span of 13 bases. The length of the CDR3 is 14 residues. This chain's CDR3 is CASSPRGLNNEQFF. The CDR3, as DNA: TGTGCCAGCAGCCCGCGGGGGCTTAACAATGAGCAGTTCTTC.

The genes are TRBV5-6 and TRBJ1-1, with a tentative D call TRBD1 (6 bases). CDR1 and CDR2 (germline): SGHDT, YYEEEE. The ends were cut back, 4 bases at V and 3 bases at J, with 7 bases in the middle. CDR3 length equals 12 residues. The DNA of the CDR3 is TGTGCCAGCAGCAACAGGGACACTGAAGCTTTCTTT. Its protein product is CASSNRDTEAFF.